The following is a T cell receptor beta chain sequence with its context. What it binds is unknown. This specimen belongs to a study of T cell repertoires in cytomegalovirus infection. Across the whole study: Both a matching HLA type and CMV infection were indicated by public TCR beta signatures.

Study findings and constraints: Dominant in the ex vivo response were TCR beta clonotypes restricted by HLA-C and specific for CMV. Individuals carrying CMV plus the relevant HLA were identified by cumulative frequency of public TCR beta families.

From the reads, TCRdb called clonotypes with MiXCR, one entry per CDR3 protein. The repertoire consists of hundreds of thousands of distinct CDR3 sequences, with 20% to 25% occurring once and the leading ten covering around 7.6%. The sequencing input was CD8+ T cells from PBMCs. The clonotype originates from a human donor in good health (CMV status not recorded). Some clones in this sample may be carry-over from other donors' samples.

The CDR3 reads CASSFPTSGGPSSYNEQFF. For the CDR3, the DNA is TGTGCCAGCAGTTTTCCTACTAGCGGGGGACCTAGCTCCTACAATGAGCAGTTCTTC. The chain uses TRBV28 and TRBJ2-1, with 11 nucleotides matching TRBD2. Losses at the gene ends were 3 bases for V and 0 bases for J; bases not matched to a gene: 10. The CDR3 is 19 amino acids. CDR1 is MDHEN and CDR2 is SYDVKM in the germline V gene.